Listed here is a single TCR beta chain. Its specificity is not known. The record originates from a study of early T cells in non-severe SARS-CoV-2 infection. At the level of the study: The authors sequenced bulk RNA from unsorted whole blood, leaving chains unpaired.

The junction had 7 bases not matched to a gene; V was cut back by 0 bases and J by 4 bases. The V gene's germline CDR1 is DFQATT and CDR2 SNEGSKA (reference sequence). The length of the CDR3 is 15 residues. Attachment of unique molecular identifiers was made to individual cDNA molecules. TCRdb re-called the 5' RACE reads through MiXCR, storing one row per CDR3 protein. The repertoire holds tens of thousands of distinct CDR3 sequences, with 6% to 7% as singletons. Study-level findings and limits: In VDJdb matching, anti-spike CD8 responses were favored while private and CD4 specificities went missing.

Source: whole blood, taken at baseline. The clonotype comes from an adult who was a healthcare worker with PCR-confirmed SARS-CoV-2 infection or an uninfected control (not recorded which). The chain joins TRBV20-1 to TRBJ2-3; 7 bases are a match to TRBD2. The CDR3 DNA reads TGCAGTGCTAGAGATCCGAGACTAGCATCAGATACGCAGTATTTT. Translated, it gives CSARDPRLASDTQYF.